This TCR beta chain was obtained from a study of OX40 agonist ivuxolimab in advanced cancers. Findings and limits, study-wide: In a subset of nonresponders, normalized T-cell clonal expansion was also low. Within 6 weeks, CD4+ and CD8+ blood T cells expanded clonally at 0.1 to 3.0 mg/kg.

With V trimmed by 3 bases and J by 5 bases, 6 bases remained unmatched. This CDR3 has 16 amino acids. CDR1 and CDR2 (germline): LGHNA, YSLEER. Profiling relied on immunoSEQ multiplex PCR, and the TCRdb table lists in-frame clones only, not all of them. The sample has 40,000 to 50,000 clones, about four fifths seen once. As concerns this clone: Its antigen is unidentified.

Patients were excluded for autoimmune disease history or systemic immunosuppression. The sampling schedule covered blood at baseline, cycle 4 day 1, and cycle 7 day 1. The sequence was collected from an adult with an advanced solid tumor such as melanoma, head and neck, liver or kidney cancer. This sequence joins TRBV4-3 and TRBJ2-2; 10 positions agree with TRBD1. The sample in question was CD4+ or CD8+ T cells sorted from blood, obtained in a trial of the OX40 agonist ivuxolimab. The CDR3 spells CASSQRWDRGTGELFF. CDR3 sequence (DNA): TGCGCCAGCAGCCAGAGATGGGACAGGGGAACCGGGGAGCTGTTTTTT.